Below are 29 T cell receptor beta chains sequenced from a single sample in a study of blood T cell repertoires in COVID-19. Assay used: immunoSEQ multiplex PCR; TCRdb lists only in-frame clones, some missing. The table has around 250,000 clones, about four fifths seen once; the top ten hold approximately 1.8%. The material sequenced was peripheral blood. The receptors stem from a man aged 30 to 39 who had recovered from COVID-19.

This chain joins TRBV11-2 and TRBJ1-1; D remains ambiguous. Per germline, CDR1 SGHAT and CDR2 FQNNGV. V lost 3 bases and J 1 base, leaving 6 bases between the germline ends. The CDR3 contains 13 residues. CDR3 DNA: TGTGCCAGCAGCTTCGGAGAGAACACTGAAGCTTTCTTT. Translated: CASSFGENTEAFF.

CDR3 loop: CASSISRDNSPLHF. DNA of the CDR3: TGTGCCAGCAGCATTAGCCGAGATAATTCACCCCTCCACTTT. The rearrangement uses TRBV3-1 (or the pseudogene TRBV3-2) and TRBJ1-6; D gene unclear. V shed 5 bases and J shed 5 bases, with 10 bases lying between them. Germline values: CDR1 LGHDT, CDR2 YNNKEL (reference sequence). The CDR3 contains 14 residues.

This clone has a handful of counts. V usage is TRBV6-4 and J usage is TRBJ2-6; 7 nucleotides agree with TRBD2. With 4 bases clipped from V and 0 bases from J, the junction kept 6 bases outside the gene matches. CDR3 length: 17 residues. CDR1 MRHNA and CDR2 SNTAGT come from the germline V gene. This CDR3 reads CASSAGGSSSGANVLTF. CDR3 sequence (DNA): TGTGCCAGCAGTGCGGGGGGTTCCTCCTCTGGGGCCAACGTCCTGACTTTC.

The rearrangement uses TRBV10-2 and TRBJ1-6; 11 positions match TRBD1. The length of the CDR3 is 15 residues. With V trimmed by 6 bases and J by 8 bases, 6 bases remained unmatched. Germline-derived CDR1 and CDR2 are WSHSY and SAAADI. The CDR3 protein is CASRRPGQGDSPLHF. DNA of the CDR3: TGCGCCAGCAGGAGGCCGGGACAGGGGGATTCACCCCTCCACTTT.

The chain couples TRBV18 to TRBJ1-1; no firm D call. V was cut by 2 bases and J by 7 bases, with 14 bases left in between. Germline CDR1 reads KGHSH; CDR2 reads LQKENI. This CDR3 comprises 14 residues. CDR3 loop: CASSPDLLSGEAFF. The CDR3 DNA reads TGTGCCAGCTCACCAGACCTACTATCGGGTGAAGCTTTCTTT.

CDR3 in DNA: TGTGCCAGCAGCAAAGTAGGGGCTAACACTGAAGCTTTCTTT. Amino acid sequence: CASSKVGANTEAFF. J is TRBJ1-1 and V is TRBV21-1; the D call in the table, TRBD1, was not verified against the DNA. TRBV21-1 is a recognized pseudogene. The CDR3 consists of 14 residues.

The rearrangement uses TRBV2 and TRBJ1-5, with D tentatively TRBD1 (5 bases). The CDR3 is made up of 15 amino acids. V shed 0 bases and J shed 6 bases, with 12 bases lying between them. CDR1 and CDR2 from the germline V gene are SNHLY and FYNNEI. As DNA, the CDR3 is TGTGCCAGCAGTGAAGCTTCCGGGGGTACTCAGCCCCAGCATTTT. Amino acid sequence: CASSEASGGTQPQHF.

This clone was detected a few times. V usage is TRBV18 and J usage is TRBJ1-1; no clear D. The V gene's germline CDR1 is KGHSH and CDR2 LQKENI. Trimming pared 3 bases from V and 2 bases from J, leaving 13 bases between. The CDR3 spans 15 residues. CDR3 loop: CASSPRGDGNTEAFF. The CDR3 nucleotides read TGTGCCAGCTCACCGAGAGGAGACGGCAACACTGAAGCTTTCTTT.

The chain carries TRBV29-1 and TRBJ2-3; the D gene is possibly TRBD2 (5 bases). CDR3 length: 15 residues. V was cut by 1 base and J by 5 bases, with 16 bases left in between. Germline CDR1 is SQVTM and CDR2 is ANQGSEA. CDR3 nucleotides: TGCAGCGTTGAAGCACTAGTCTATATCGGAGATACGCAGTATTTT. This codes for CSVEALVYIGDTQYF.

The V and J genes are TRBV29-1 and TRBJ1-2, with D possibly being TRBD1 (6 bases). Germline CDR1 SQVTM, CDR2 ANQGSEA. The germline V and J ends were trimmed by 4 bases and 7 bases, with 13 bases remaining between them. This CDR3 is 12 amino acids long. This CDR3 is CSVGGGTGGYTF. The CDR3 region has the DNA TGCAGCGTTGGAGGGGGAACAGGTGGCTACACCTTC.

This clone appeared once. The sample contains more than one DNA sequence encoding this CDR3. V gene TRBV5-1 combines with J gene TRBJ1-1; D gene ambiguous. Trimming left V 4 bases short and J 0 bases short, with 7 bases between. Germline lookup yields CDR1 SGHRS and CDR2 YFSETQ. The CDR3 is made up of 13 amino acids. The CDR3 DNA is TGCGCCAGCAGCCTGGATATGAACACTGAAGCTTTCTTT. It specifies CASSLDMNTEAFF.

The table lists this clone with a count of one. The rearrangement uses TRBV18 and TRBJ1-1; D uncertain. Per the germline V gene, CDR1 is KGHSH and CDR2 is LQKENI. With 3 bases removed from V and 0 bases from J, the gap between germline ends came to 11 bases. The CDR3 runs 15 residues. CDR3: CASSPMQRLNTEAFF. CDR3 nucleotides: TGTGCCAGCTCACCTATGCAGCGATTGAACACTGAAGCTTTCTTT. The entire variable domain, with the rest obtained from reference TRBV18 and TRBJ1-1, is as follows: NAGVMQNPRHLVRRRGQEARLRCSPMKGHSHVYWYRQLPEEGLKFMVYLQKENIIDESGMPKERFSAEFPKEGPSILRIQQVVRGDSAAYFCASSPMQRLNTEAFFGQGTRLTVV.

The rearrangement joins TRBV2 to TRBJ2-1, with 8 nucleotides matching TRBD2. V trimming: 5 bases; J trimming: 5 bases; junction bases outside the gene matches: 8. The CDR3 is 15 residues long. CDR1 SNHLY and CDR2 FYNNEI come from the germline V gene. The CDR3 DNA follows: TGTGCCAGCAGTCACCCGGGACTAGAAAACAATGAGCAGTTCTTC. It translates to CASSHPGLENNEQFF. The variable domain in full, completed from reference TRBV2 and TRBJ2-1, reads EPEVTQTPSHQVTQMGQEVILRCVPISNHLYFYWYRQILGQKVEFLVSFYNNEISEKSEIFDDQFSVERPDGSNFTLKIRSTKLEDSAMYFCASSHPGLENNEQFFGPGTRLTVL.

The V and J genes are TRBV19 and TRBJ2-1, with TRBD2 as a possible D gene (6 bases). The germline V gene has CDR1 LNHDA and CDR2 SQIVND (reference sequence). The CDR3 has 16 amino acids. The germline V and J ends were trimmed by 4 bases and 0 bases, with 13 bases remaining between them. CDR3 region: CASSTPPDYSYNEQFF. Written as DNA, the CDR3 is TGTGCCAGTAGTACCCCCCCGGACTACTCCTACAATGAGCAGTTCTTC.

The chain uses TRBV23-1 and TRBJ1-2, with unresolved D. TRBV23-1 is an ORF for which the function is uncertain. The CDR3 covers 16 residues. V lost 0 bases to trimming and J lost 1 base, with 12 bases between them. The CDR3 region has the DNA TGCGCCAGCAGTCAATCCCGGATTCGACTTAACTATGGCTACACCTTC. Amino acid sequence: CASSQSRIRLNYGYTF.

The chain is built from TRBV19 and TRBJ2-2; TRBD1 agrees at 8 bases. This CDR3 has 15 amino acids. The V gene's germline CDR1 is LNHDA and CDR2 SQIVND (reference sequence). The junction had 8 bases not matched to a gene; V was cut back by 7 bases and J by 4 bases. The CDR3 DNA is TGTGCCAGTACCATGGGACAGGCCGCCACCGGGGAGCTGTTTTTT. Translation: CASTMGQAATGELFF.

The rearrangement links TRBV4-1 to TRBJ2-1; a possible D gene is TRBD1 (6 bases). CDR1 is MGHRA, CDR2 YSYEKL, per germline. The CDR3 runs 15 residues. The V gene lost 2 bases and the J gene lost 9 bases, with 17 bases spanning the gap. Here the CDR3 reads CASSQFAAGASEQFF. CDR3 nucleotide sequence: TGCGCCAGCAGCCAATTCGCCGCAGGGGCCAGTGAGCAGTTCTTC.

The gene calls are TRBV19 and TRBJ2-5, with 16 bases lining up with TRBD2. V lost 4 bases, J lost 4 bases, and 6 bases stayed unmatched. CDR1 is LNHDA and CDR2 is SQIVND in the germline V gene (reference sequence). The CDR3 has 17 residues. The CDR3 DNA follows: TGTGCCAGTAGTAGAGGGACTAGCGGGGGGGCCCCAGAGACCCAGTACTTC. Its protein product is CASSRGTSGGAPETQYF.

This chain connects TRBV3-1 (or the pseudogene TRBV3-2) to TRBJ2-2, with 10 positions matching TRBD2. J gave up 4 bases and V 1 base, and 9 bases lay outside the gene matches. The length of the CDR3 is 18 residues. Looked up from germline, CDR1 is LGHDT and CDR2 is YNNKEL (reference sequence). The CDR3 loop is CASSQGGSGGQSTGELFF. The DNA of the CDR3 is TGTGCCAGCAGCCAAGGAGGTAGCGGGGGGCAGAGCACCGGGGAGCTGTTTTTT.

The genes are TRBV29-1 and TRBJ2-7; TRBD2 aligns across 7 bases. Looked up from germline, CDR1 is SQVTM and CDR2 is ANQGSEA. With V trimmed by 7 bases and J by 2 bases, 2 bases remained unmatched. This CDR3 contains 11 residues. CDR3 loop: CSARGTYEQYF. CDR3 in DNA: TGCAGCGCGCGGGGGACCTACGAGCAGTACTTC.

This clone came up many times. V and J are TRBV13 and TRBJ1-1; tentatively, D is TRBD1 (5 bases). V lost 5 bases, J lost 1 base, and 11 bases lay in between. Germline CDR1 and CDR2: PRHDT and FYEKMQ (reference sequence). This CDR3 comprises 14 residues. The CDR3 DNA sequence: TGTGCCAGCAGCCGAGAGACAGAGAACACTGAAGCTTTCTTT. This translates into CASSRETENTEAFF.

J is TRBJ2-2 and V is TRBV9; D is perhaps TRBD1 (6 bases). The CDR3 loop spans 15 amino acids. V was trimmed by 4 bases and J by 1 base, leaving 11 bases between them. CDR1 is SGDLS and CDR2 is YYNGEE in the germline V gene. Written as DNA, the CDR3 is TGTGCCAGCAGCCAAAGACAGGAGAACACCGGGGAGCTGTTTTTT. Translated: CASSQRQENTGELFF.

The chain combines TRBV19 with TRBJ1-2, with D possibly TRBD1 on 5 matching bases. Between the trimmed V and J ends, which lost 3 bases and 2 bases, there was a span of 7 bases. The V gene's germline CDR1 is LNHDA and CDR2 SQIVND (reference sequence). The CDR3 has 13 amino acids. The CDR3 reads CASSMWGNYGYTF. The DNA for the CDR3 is TGTGCCAGTAGTATGTGGGGCAACTATGGCTACACCTTC.

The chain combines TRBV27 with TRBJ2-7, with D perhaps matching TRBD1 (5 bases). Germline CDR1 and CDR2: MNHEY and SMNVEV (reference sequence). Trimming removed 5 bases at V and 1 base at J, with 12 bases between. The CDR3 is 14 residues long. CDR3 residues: CASSPSRQSYEQYV. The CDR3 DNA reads TGTGCCAGCAGTCCATCCAGACAGTCCTACGAGCAGTACGTC.

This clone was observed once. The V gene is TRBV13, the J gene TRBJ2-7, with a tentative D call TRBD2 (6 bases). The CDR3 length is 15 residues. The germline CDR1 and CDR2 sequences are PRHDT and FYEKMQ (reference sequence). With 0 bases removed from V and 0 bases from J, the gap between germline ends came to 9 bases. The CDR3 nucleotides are TGTGCCAGCAGCTTAGGCCGGGGGAGCTCCTACGAGCAGTACTTC. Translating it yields CASSLGRGSSYEQYF.

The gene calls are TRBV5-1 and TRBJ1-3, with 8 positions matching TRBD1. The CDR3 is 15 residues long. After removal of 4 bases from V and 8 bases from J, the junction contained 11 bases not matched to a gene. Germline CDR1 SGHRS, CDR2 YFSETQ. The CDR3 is CASSLWTGIGYTIYF. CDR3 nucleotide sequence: TGCGCCAGCAGCCTATGGACAGGGATAGGGTACACCATATATTTT.

CDR3 region: CATRGRAYNEQFF. The CDR3 DNA follows: TGTGCCACCAGGGGCAGGGCCTACAATGAGCAGTTCTTC. The chain is built from TRBV15 and TRBJ2-1; the D gene is possibly TRBD1 (5 bases). Trimming took off 6 bases at V and 2 bases at J, with 8 bases between the two ends. Germline CDR1 and CDR2: LNHNV and YYDKDF (reference sequence). The CDR3 loop spans 13 amino acids.

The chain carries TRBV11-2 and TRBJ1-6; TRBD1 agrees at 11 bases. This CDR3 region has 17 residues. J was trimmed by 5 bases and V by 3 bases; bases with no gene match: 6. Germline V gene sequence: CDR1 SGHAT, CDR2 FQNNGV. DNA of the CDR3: TGTGCCAGCAGCTTCCTCCGGGACAGGGGGAATAATTCACCCCTCCACTTT. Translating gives CASSFLRDRGNNSPLHF.

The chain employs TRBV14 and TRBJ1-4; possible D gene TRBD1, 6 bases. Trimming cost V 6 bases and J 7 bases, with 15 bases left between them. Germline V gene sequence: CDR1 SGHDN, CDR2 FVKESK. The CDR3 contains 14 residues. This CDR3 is CASRPTGISEKLFF. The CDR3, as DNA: TGTGCCAGCAGACCCACAGGGATAAGTGAAAAACTGTTTTTT.